The 2 T cell receptor beta chains listed next were all sequenced from one sample in a study of blood T cell repertoires in COVID-19. TCRdb's table, derived via immunoSEQ multiplex PCR, lists solely in-frame clones and lacks some. Among approximately 120,000 clones, about 85% were seen once, and the ten largest hold 3.2%. The sequenced sample consisted of peripheral blood. The receptors shown here come from a woman of 80 years or more with COVID-19, enrolled during active disease.

This chain uses TRBV5-1 with TRBJ2-5; tentative D call: TRBD1 (5 bases). This CDR3 is built from 16 residues. Germline V gives CDR1 SGHRS, CDR2 YFSETQ. V lost 4 bases, J lost 3 bases, and 19 bases lay in between. The CDR3 spells CASSPDPAGSEETQYF. The CDR3, as DNA: TGCGCCAGCAGCCCGGACCCGGCAGGGTCGGAAGAGACCCAGTACTTC.

This clone was counted between two and nine times. The V gene is TRBV5-6, the J gene TRBJ2-1, with TRBD1 as a possible D gene (6 bases). Trimming left V 5 bases short and J 4 bases short, with 10 bases between. The CDR3 spans 13 residues. Germline V CDR1 and CDR2: SGHDT, YYEEEE. The CDR3 region has the DNA TGTGCCAGCAGATATACAGGGTACAATGAGCAGTTCTTC. As protein: CASRYTGYNEQFF. The entire variable domain, with the rest obtained from reference TRBV5-6 and TRBJ2-1, is as follows: DAGVTQSPTHLIKTRGQQVTLRCSPKSGHDTVSWYQQALGQGPQFIFQYYEEEERQRGNFPDRFSGHQFPNYSSELNVNALLLGDSALYLCASRYTGYNEQFFGPGTRLTVL.